Sequencing of this T cell receptor beta chain was carried out in a study of vaccination and CD4 T cells after COVID-19. In regard to this clonotype: Its antigen is not known.

Cultured CD4+ T-cell DNA underwent Oncomine TCR Beta short-read sequencing. TCRdb recomputed calls from the PCR reads with MiXCR, one row per CDR3 protein. The sample carries approximately 16,000 distinct CDR3 sequences, around a third recorded once. As to treatment: roughly 10-day PBMC culture with coronavirus spike peptide pools or control peptides (ViraFEST assay). CDR3 length: 13 residues. V was pared by 8 bases and J by 4 bases, with 12 bases between. Germline assignment: CDR1 ENHRY and CDR2 SYGVKD. The V call is TRBV10-3, the J call TRBJ1-5, with a possible D match to TRBD1 (5 bases). This TCR was sampled from a human donor with COVID-19. The sample consisted of cultured CD4+ T cells from blood. CDR3 nucleotide sequence: TGTGCCATCGCCGACAGACTTAATCAGCCCCAGCATTTT. As protein: CAIADRLNQPQHF.